A single TCR beta chain is shown here with its context. Its antigen remains unknown. The germline V gene has CDR1 SEHNR and CDR2 FQNEAQ (reference sequence). V was clipped by 0 bases and J by 4 bases, with 9 bases between them. The CDR3 loop spans 15 amino acids. This sample is drawn from a study of cytomegalovirus exposure and HLA in healthy donors. Study-level points and caveats: In vitro experiments confirmed that a few CMV-associated chains were specific for CMV antigens. The presence/absence work took it that sequencing depth was about the same across donors. According to an earlier analysis, most TCR beta V segments yielded productive rearrangements about 90% or about 30% of the time.

The primer mix had 60 Vbeta and 13 Jbeta primers. The authors' processing: As a later analysis found, there were approximately 80 million unique TCR beta chains, of which roughly 11 million were shared. The protocol was immunoSEQ multiplex PCR, while the TCRdb copy is restricted to in-frame clones and leaves out a portion. V and J calls and clone size are as listed in that table; D and trimming were resolved from the DNA. Of roughly 120,000 clones detected, around 78% appear once; the ten largest clones hold about 1.8%. Input material: PBMCs. The chain links TRBV7-9 to TRBJ1-4; D might be TRBD1 (5 bases). The source is a man between 50 and 59 years old in good health and CMV-seronegative. The CDR3 spells CASSLASGYNEKLFF. The CDR3 DNA is TGTGCCAGCAGCTTAGCGTCAGGGTATAATGAAAAACTGTTTTTT.